The rows below give T cell receptor beta chains drawn from one sample of a study of T cell responses to AZD1222 COVID-19 vaccine. Data came from immunoSEQ multiplex PCR; TCRdb stores just in-frame clones and leaves some out. The table has around 110,000 clones, approximately 93% seen once; the top ten hold 2.5% to 3.5%. Sequenced material: peripheral blood, taken on day 0 of AZD1222 vaccination. These receptors originate from an adult in good health. CDR3s include the opening cysteine and the closing phenylalanine or tryptophan. A D gene is named only where the DNA matches it firmly. Clone size appears in some rows only: once, few, many, or a class for an expanded clone.

J gene,clone size,D gene,V gene,CDR3 length,CDR3 DNA,CDR3 protein
TRBJ2-3,NA,TRBD2,TRBV2,15,TGTGCCAGCACTGGACTAGCGGGCAGCACAGATACGCAGTATTTT,CASTGLAGSTDTQYF
TRBJ2-1,NA,NA,TRBV30,13,TGTGCCTGGAGTGTACGGAGTACCAATGAGCAGTTCTTC,CAWSVRSTNEQFF
TRBJ2-7,NA,TRBD1,TRBV6-1,15,TGTGCCAGCAGTGAAACTCAGACAGGGGGGTACGAGCAGTACTTC,CASSETQTGGYEQYF
TRBJ1-1,NA,NA,TRBV6-4,14,TGTGCCAGCAGTGACTCGAGGGGGGGCACTGAAGCTTTCTTT,CASSDSRGGTEAFF
TRBJ2-3,NA,NA,TRBV7-2,15,TGTGCCAGCAGCATCAGGGGGACTAGGTCAGATACGCAGTATTTT,CASSIRGTRSDTQYF
TRBJ2-2,NA,TRBD2,TRBV19,17,TGTGCCAGTAGACGGGCGGCTAGCGGGATTAACACCGGGGAGCTGTTTTTT,CASRRAASGINTGELFF
TRBJ1-1,few,TRBD1,TRBV30,16,TGTGCCTGGAGTGGTGTGACAGGGGGATCGAACACTGAAGCTTTCTTT,CAWSGVTGGSNTEAFF
TRBJ1-1,NA,NA,TRBV15,13,TGTGCCACCAGCAGAGATTCTCGGCAGGGGTCTTTCTTT,CATSRDSRQGSFF
TRBJ2-1,once,NA,TRBV27,17,TGTGCCAGCAGTTTATTGGGGGGGCTTAGCTCCTACAATGAGCAGTTCTTC,CASSLLGGLSSYNEQFF
TRBJ2-7,NA,TRBD2,TRBV3-1/TRBV3-2,14,TGTGCCAGCAGCCCATTAGCGGGCGCTTACGAGCAGTACTTC,CASSPLAGAYEQYF
TRBJ1-3,NA,TRBD1,TRBV29-1,14,TGCAGCGCCCGGACAGGTCTCTCTGGAAACACCATATATTTT,CSARTGLSGNTIYF
TRBJ1-2,NA,NA,TRBV2,14,TGTGCCAGCAGACAGGGCCCAACTAACTATGGCTACACCTTC,CASRQGPTNYGYTF
TRBJ2-3,NA,TRBD2,TRBV29-1,19,TGCAGCGTTGATGGGATTCAGTGGACTAGCGGGAGGGACGCAGATACGCAGTATTTT,CSVDGIQWTSGRDADTQYF
TRBJ2-7,NA,NA,TRBV19,15,TGTGCCAGTAGCTCGATCCGGGACAAGGACTACGAGCAGTACTTC,CASSSIRDKDYEQYF
TRBJ1-6,NA,TRBD1,TRBV28,14,TGTGCCAGACCCGGGACAGGGAAGAATTCACCCCTCCACTTT,CARPGTGKNSPLHF
TRBJ1-6,NA,NA,TRBV5-1,13,TGCGCCAGCAGCCTTGAATGGGGATCACCCCTCCACTTT,CASSLEWGSPLHF
TRBJ2-7,NA,NA,TRBV2,11,TGTGCCAGCGGGGTTTACCACGAGCAGTACTTC,CASGVYHEQYF
TRBJ2-3,NA,TRBD2,TRBV5-1,17,TGCGCCAGCAGCTTGATGGTAGCTAGCGGGAGTGGAGATACGCAGTATTTT,CASSLMVASGSGDTQYF
TRBJ2-1,NA,TRBD1,TRBV19,17,TGTGCCAGTAGAAACCTAGGGGGCGCTCACTTTGTGGATGAGCAGTTCTTC,CASRNLGGAHFVDEQFF
TRBJ2-1,once,TRBD2,TRBV3-1/TRBV3-2,17,TGTGCCAGCAGCCAAGCTGCCCTAGCGGTCTCCTACAATGAGCAGTTCTTC,CASSQAALAVSYNEQFF
TRBJ2-1,NA,NA,TRBV19,15,TGTGCCAGTAGCCTGGACCAATCTACCTACAATGAGCAGTTCTTC,CASSLDQSTYNEQFF
TRBJ2-7,few,TRBD1,TRBV28,13,TGTGCCAGCAGCTGGGACAGGGCCTACGAGCAGTACTTC,CASSWDRAYEQYF
TRBJ2-2,NA,TRBD2,TRBV15,18,TGTGCCACCAGCAGAGATATAGGCGGGAGGGCCGGCACCGGGGAGCTGTTTTTT,CATSRDIGGRAGTGELFF
TRBJ2-2,NA,NA,TRBV24-1,16,TGTGCCACCAGTGAAGCCCGGGACTCGAACACCGGGGAGCTGTTTTTT,CATSEARDSNTGELFF
TRBJ2-3,NA,TRBD2,TRBV27,14,TGTGCCACGGGGACTAGCGGGATAGCAGATACGCAGTATTTT,CATGTSGIADTQYF
TRBJ1-4,NA,NA,TRBV29-1,11,TGCAGCGTTGACCATGATGAGAAACTGTTTTTT,CSVDHDEKLFF
TRBJ2-2,NA,TRBD1,TRBV28,14,TGTGCCAGCATCACAGGGGGCTACACCGGGGAGCTGTTTTTT,CASITGGYTGELFF
TRBJ1-4,NA,NA,TRBV28,16,TGTGCCAGCAGTTTGGGTACGACAGGTGACCCAGAAAAACTGTTTTTT,CASSLGTTGDPEKLFF
TRBJ1-2,NA,NA,TRBV11-3,11,TGTGCCCTCTGGGGGGGGCATGGCTACACCTTC,CALWGGHGYTF
TRBJ1-2,once,TRBD1,TRBV29-1,14,TGCAGCGCGATACCGACAGGGGGGGACTATGGCTACACCTTC,CSAIPTGGDYGYTF
TRBJ2-5,NA,TRBD2,TRBV4-2,16,TGTGCCAGCAGCCAAGAAACTAGCGGGAGAGAAGAGACCCAGTACTTC,CASSQETSGREETQYF
TRBJ2-5,NA,NA,TRBV20-1,11,TGCACCGCCGGGTTCCAAGAGACCCAGTACTTC,CTAGFQETQYF
TRBJ1-1,NA,TRBD1,TRBV19,15,TGTGCCAGTAGTACCCAGGACAGGGCGGGCACTGAAGCTTTCTTT,CASSTQDRAGTEAFF
TRBJ1-1,NA,NA,TRBV15,16,TGTGCCACCAGCAGAGTTCGGGCCTTGCTTTACACTGAAGCTTTCTTT,CATSRVRALLYTEAFF
TRBJ1-4,NA,TRBD1,TRBV28,13,TGTGCCAGCAGGGGACAGTCTAATGAAAAACTGTTTTTT,CASRGQSNEKLFF
TRBJ2-7,once,NA,TRBV30,13,TGTGCCTGGAGAGAGGCGGGGCTCTACGAGCAGTACTTC,CAWREAGLYEQYF